Sequencing of this TCR beta chain was carried out in a study of OX40 agonist ivuxolimab in advanced cancers. Overall study context: The patients' treatment was ivuxolimab, an agonistic anti-OX40 (CD134) antibody. Hepatocellular carcinoma, melanoma, renal cell or head and neck cancer affected the dose-escalation patients. Mean age 60 years, range roughly 20 to 85; about 85% male.

The V gene's germline CDR1 is WNHNN and CDR2 SYGVQD (reference sequence). V lost 2 bases and J 2 bases, leaving 13 bases between the germline ends. The CDR3 has 15 amino acids. Sequencing was performed with immunoSEQ multiplex PCR; in TCRdb, only in-frame clones are kept and a portion is missing. The top ten hold more than 1.4% of the sample, which has over 45,000 clones, approximately 80% seen once. The source is an adult with an advanced solid tumor such as melanoma, head and neck, liver or kidney cancer. The chain joins TRBV10-1 to TRBJ2-7, with a weak D call TRBD2 (7 bases). The specimen was CD4+ or CD8+ T cells sorted from blood, collected in a trial of the OX40 agonist ivuxolimab. CDR3 DNA: TGCGCCAGCAGTGAGGGCGGGGGCGTACCCTACGAGCAGTACTTC. Residues: CASSEGGGVPYEQYF.